Below, 21 T cell receptor beta chains from the same sample are listed, as sequenced in a study of early stage breast cancer tumors. Clones were sequenced by immunoSEQ multiplex PCR, and TCRdb holds only the in-frame ones, with some missing. The sample contains fewer than 30,000 clones, around 50% of which appear only once. The sample comprised breast tumor tissue. The receptor source for this set is a person between 50 and 60 years old with breast cancer.

Only a few counts were recorded for this clone. The CDR3 sequence: CASSESGTGYEQYF. The CDR3 DNA is TGTGCCAGCAGTGAGTCCGGGACAGGCTACGAGCAGTACTTC. The chain carries TRBV25-1 and TRBJ2-7; TRBD1 matches at 8 bases. V lost 3 bases, J lost 3 bases, and 4 bases stayed unmatched. Germline-derived CDR1 and CDR2 are MGHDK and SYGVNS. The CDR3 length is 14 residues.

This rearrangement joins TRBV2 to TRBJ2-1; 7 bases are a match to TRBD2. The CDR3 runs 14 residues. Germline-derived CDR1 and CDR2 are SNHLY and FYNNEI. With V trimmed by 8 bases and J by 7 bases, 11 bases remained unmatched. The CDR3 loop reads CASQAGGSDNEQFF. Written as DNA, the CDR3 is TGTGCCAGCCAGGCGGGCGGGAGCGATAATGAGCAGTTCTTC. Full variable domain (missing parts from reference TRBV2 and TRBJ2-1): EPEVTQTPSHQVTQMGQEVILRCVPISNHLYFYWYRQILGQKVEFLVSFYNNEISEKSEIFDDQFSVERPDGSNFTLKIRSTKLEDSAMYFCASQAGGSDNEQFFGPGTRLTVL.

The chain recombines TRBV18 with TRBJ2-2; no reliable D call. Germline-derived CDR1 and CDR2 are KGHSH and LQKENI. The V gene lost 3 bases and the J gene lost 3 bases, with 23 bases spanning the gap. This CDR3 region has 19 residues. The CDR3 here is CASSPPILIPKTYTGELFF. The CDR3 bases are TGTGCCAGCTCACCCCCTATCTTGATCCCTAAAACCTACACCGGGGAGCTGTTTTTT.

This clone was seen a handful of times. This rearrangement joins TRBV15 to TRBJ1-2, with D hard to call. The V end lost 0 bases, the J end lost 4 bases, and 9 bases lay between the germline ends. The germline gives CDR1 LNHNV, CDR2 YYDKDF (reference sequence). CDR3 size: 14 residues. CDR3 sequence reads: CATSRDRGSYGYTF. The CDR3 nucleotides are TGTGCCACCAGCAGAGATCGAGGGAGCTATGGCTACACCTTC. Full variable domain (remainder filled in from reference TRBV15 and TRBJ1-2): DAMVIQNPRYQVTQFGKPVTLSCSQTLNHNVMYWYQQKSSQAPKLLFHYYDKDFNNEADTPDNFQSRRPNTSFCFLDIRSPGLGDTAMYLCATSRDRGSYGYTFGSGTRLTVV.

The chain couples TRBV7-2 to TRBJ2-5, with 13 positions matching TRBD2. J was trimmed by 1 base and V by 2 bases; bases with no gene match: 1. Germline V lookup: CDR1 SGHTA, CDR2 FQGNSA. The CDR3 totals 16 residues. This chain's CDR3 is CASSLWTSGGQETQYF. As DNA, the CDR3 is TGTGCCAGCAGCTTATGGACTAGCGGGGGCCAAGAGACCCAGTACTTC.

V gene TRBV4-2 combines with J gene TRBJ2-1, with D perhaps TRBD2 (8 bases). The V gene's germline CDR1 is LGHNA and CDR2 YNFKEQ. The ends were cut back, 3 bases at V and 6 bases at J, with 21 bases in the middle. This CDR3 region has 17 residues. The CDR3 reads CASSHRGRREASNEQFF. The DNA for the CDR3 is TGTGCCAGCAGCCACAGGGGGAGGCGGGAGGCGTCCAATGAGCAGTTCTTC.

J is TRBJ1-1 and V is TRBV7-9; 10 nucleotides agree with TRBD1. J was trimmed by 1 base and V by 5 bases; bases with no gene match: 4. Looked up from germline, CDR1 is SEHNR and CDR2 is FQNEAQ (reference sequence). The CDR3 is 15 residues long. The CDR3: CASSRQGAGNTEAFF. CDR3 DNA sequence: TGTGCCAGCAGCCGACAGGGGGCGGGGAACACTGAAGCTTTCTTT.

V and J are TRBV11-2 and TRBJ2-3; 11 bases line up with TRBD2. The germline V gene encodes CDR1 SGHAT and CDR2 FQNNGV. CDR3 size: 18 residues. Losses at the gene ends were 4 bases for V and 1 base for J; bases not matched to a gene: 10. CDR3 sequence: CASSSVAGGPIGTDTQYF. CDR3 DNA sequence: TGTGCCAGCAGCTCGGTAGCGGGAGGGCCGATCGGCACAGATACGCAGTATTTT.

The rearrangement joins TRBV7-2 to TRBJ2-1; possible D gene TRBD2, 5 bases. Trimming pared 0 bases from V and 5 bases from J, leaving 11 bases between. The length of the CDR3 is 15 residues. Germline CDR1 and CDR2: SGHTA and FQGNSA. The CDR3 DNA reads TGTGCCAGCAGCTTAGCGGGAACTAGTCACAATGAGCAGTTCTTC. Translation: CASSLAGTSHNEQFF.

The rearrangement uses TRBV19 and TRBJ2-1; D not resolved. The CDR3 consists of 11 residues. V was clipped by 6 bases and J by 5 bases, with 5 bases between them. CDR1 and CDR2 (germline): LNHDA, SQIVND (reference sequence). For the CDR3, the DNA is TGTGCCAGTAGGGAAAACAATGAGCAGTTCTTC. Its translation: CASRENNEQFF.

The chain uses TRBV18 and TRBJ2-2, with D unresolved. CDR3 length: 13 residues. V lost 6 bases and J 0 bases, leaving 5 bases between the germline ends. Per germline, CDR1 KGHSH and CDR2 LQKENI. As DNA, the CDR3 is TGTGCCAGCTCCCGGACGAACACCGGGGAGCTGTTTTTT. Protein product: CASSRTNTGELFF.

There are a few counts of this clone. The gene calls are TRBV18 and TRBJ2-1; D could derive from TRBD1 or TRBD2 (5 bases each). The CDR3 consists of 13 residues. Looked up from germline, CDR1 is KGHSH and CDR2 is LQKENI. V lost 6 bases and J 9 bases, leaving 15 bases between the germline ends. The CDR3 sequence is CASSMGRFAEQFF. CDR3 nucleotide sequence: TGTGCCAGCTCCATGGGACGGTTCGCTGAGCAGTTCTTC.

The chain couples TRBV7-8 to TRBJ2-1; D unresolved. The CDR3 extends over 15 amino acids. Germline V gene sequence: CDR1 SGHVS, CDR2 FQNEAQ. Trimming stripped 2 bases from V and 0 bases from J, with 8 bases between. This chain's CDR3 is CASSLTRTSYNEQFF. CDR3 nucleotide sequence: TGTGCCAGCAGCTTAACCCGTACCTCCTACAATGAGCAGTTCTTC.

J is TRBJ2-5 and V is TRBV5-1, with D unclear. The germline V gene has CDR1 SGHRS and CDR2 YFSETQ. The CDR3 extends over 16 amino acids. Trimming took 0 bases from V and 3 from J, leaving 15 bases between them. CDR3 bases: TGCGCCAGCAGCTTGGCCCGCGGCGGTGGGGAAGAGACCCAGTACTTC. Translation gives CASSLARGGGEETQYF. Complete variable domain (other parts from reference TRBV5-1 and TRBJ2-5): KAGVTQTPRYLIKTRGQQVTLSCSPISGHRSVSWYQQTPGQGLQFLFEYFSETQRNKGNFPGRFSGRQFSNSRSEMNVSTLELGDSALYLCASSLARGGGEETQYFGPGTRLLVL.

This chain connects TRBV7-9 to TRBJ2-7; TRBD1 matches 9 bases. V lost 9 bases and J lost 5; bases outside the gene matches: 8. Germline V gives CDR1 SEHNR, CDR2 FQNEAQ (reference sequence). The CDR3 is 13 residues long. The CDR3 DNA sequence: TGTGCCAGTCGGACAGGGGCAAGGGACGAGCAGTACTTC. As protein: CASRTGARDEQYF.

Sample share makes this clone medium-sized. The chain employs TRBV4-1 and TRBJ1-1; no reliable D call. Germline V gene lookup returns CDR1 MGHRA and CDR2 YSYEKL. This CDR3 comprises 13 residues. The ends were cut back, 0 bases at V and 6 bases at J, with 8 bases in the middle. In nucleotides, the CDR3 is TGCGCCAGCAGCCAAGATTGGAGGTCTGAAGCTTTCTTT. This sequence encodes CASSQDWRSEAFF.

The gene calls are TRBV7-2 and TRBJ1-2; D not certain. The V gene's germline CDR1 is SGHTA and CDR2 FQGNSA. Trimming shortened V by 5 bases and J by 4 bases, and 5 bases separated the two germline ends. The CDR3 runs to 11 residues. CDR3 protein: CASSPGYGYTF. CDR3 nucleotide sequence: TGTGCCAGCAGCCCGGGCTATGGCTACACCTTC.

This chain joins TRBV4-1 and TRBJ1-2; 8 bases agree with TRBD1. The CDR3 runs to 15 residues. Trimming removed 4 bases from V and 1 base from J; junction bases left unmatched: 5. From germline, CDR1 is MGHRA and CDR2 YSYEKL. The CDR3 nucleotides are TGCGCCAGCAGCCCGACAGGGGAATATAACTATGGCTACACCTTC. This gives the protein CASSPTGEYNYGYTF.

The chain links TRBV5-1 to TRBJ2-1; 11 bases align to TRBD2. The CDR3 is made up of 16 amino acids. Trimming took 3 bases from V and 6 from J; bases not matched to a gene: 8. Germline lookup yields CDR1 SGHRS and CDR2 YFSETQ. The DNA of the CDR3 is TGCGCCAGCAGCTCCCAGACTAGCGGGGCTTTCAATGAGCAGTTCTTC. It encodes CASSSQTSGAFNEQFF. The entire variable domain, with the rest obtained from reference TRBV5-1 and TRBJ2-1, is as follows: KAGVTQTPRYLIKTRGQQVTLSCSPISGHRSVSWYQQTPGQGLQFLFEYFSETQRNKGNFPGRFSGRQFSNSRSEMNVSTLELGDSALYLCASSSQTSGAFNEQFFGPGTRLTVL.

The gene calls are TRBV11-2 and TRBJ2-1; 10 bases line up with TRBD2. The CDR3 runs 15 residues. Germline values: CDR1 SGHAT, CDR2 FQNNGV. The junction had 8 bases not matched to a gene; V was cut back by 6 bases and J by 6 bases. The chain's CDR3 is CASSPSGSGPNEQFF. The CDR3, as DNA: TGTGCCAGCAGTCCTAGCGGGAGTGGTCCCAATGAGCAGTTCTTC.

The chain links TRBV9 to TRBJ2-3, with a weak D call TRBD2 (6 bases). In germline, CDR1 is SGDLS, CDR2 YYNGEE. V gave up 1 base and J gave up 2 bases, with 14 bases separating them. The CDR3 loop spans 16 amino acids. CDR3 loop: CASSVLEGLDTDTQYF. Here the CDR3 DNA reads TGTGCCAGCAGCGTATTGGAGGGACTGGACACAGATACGCAGTATTTT.